Each of the 11 T cell receptor beta chains below was sequenced from the same sample in a study of memory CD4+ T cells and cytomegalovirus serostatus. Single viable CD3+CD4+CD8-CD45RO+ cells were sorted as the memory CD4+ T cells. Generated by immunoSEQ multiplex PCR, the TCRdb table keeps only in-frame clones and is missing some. The sample carries about 31,000 clones, roughly 80% recorded once. The sequenced sample was memory CD4+ T cells from blood. Receptor source: an adult in good health and CMV-seronegative. Some clones in this sample may be carry-over from other donors' samples.

The chain recombines TRBV5-1 with TRBJ1-2, with D unclear. Germline V gene data show CDR1 as SGHRS and CDR2 as YFSETQ. The CDR3 extends over 13 amino acids. V lost 7 bases and J 0 bases, leaving 10 bases between the germline ends. The CDR3 loop reads CASRVGPNYGYTF. The DNA for the CDR3 is TGCGCCAGCCGGGTTGGACCTAACTATGGCTACACCTTC.

This clone was seen only once. The sample carries other DNA sequences with the same CDR3. The chain combines TRBV18 with TRBJ1-2, with TRBD1 matching 7 bases. Germline V lookup: CDR1 KGHSH, CDR2 LQKENI. The junction had 3 bases not matched to a gene; V was cut back by 3 bases and J by 5 bases. The CDR3 is 13 amino acids. The CDR3 is CASSPTGEYGYTF. DNA of the CDR3: TGTGCCAGCTCACCTACAGGGGAGTATGGCTACACCTTC.

This sequence joins TRBV7-2 and TRBJ1-2, with 7 positions matching TRBD1. This CDR3 is built from 13 residues. The V and J ends lost 5 bases and 7 bases, in that order; junction bases with no gene match: 7. Germline CDR1 SGHTA, CDR2 FQGNSA. The CDR3 sequence: CASSATGLGGYTF. In DNA, the CDR3 is TGTGCCAGCAGCGCGACAGGGTTGGGTGGCTACACCTTC.

This chain connects TRBV11-2 to TRBJ2-3, with a tentative D call TRBD2 (7 bases). Germline CDR1 is SGHAT and CDR2 is FQNNGV. Trimming took off 5 bases at V and 6 bases at J, with 15 bases between the two ends. This CDR3 comprises 14 residues. The CDR3 spells CASSATGGGDTQYF. The CDR3 bases are TGTGCCAGCAGCGCGACGGGGGGCGGGGATACGCAGTATTTT.

This clone was seen once. J is TRBJ1-4 and V is TRBV12-5; D possibly corresponds to TRBD1 (5 bases). From germline, CDR1 is LGHNT and CDR2 FRNRAP. This CDR3 region has 13 residues. The V end was cut by 5 bases, the J end by 8 bases, with 12 bases between. The CDR3 sequence: CASGRKGAEKLFF. The CDR3 coding sequence is TGTGCTAGTGGTCGAAAAGGGGCGGAAAAACTGTTTTTT.

This clone has just one count. The V gene is TRBV19, the J gene TRBJ1-5; D not certain. Germline V gene sequence: CDR1 LNHDA, CDR2 SQIVND (reference sequence). The CDR3 is 14 amino acids. The V end lost 3 bases, the J end lost 7 bases, and 13 bases lay between the germline ends. CDR3 sequence reads: CASSISGGEQPQHF. Written as DNA, the CDR3 is TGTGCCAGTAGTATTTCCGGAGGCGAACAGCCCCAGCATTTT.

The V call is TRBV28, the J call TRBJ2-1; the match to TRBD2 covers 9 bases. With V trimmed by 5 bases and J by 6 bases, 8 bases remained unmatched. Germline V CDR1 and CDR2: MDHEN, SYDVKM. This CDR3 region has 15 residues. Written as DNA, the CDR3 is TGTGCCAGCAGTACCGGGACTAGCAGGGGCAATGAGCAGTTCTTC. This sequence encodes CASSTGTSRGNEQFF.

This chain joins TRBV5-1 and TRBJ1-2; 11 bases line up with TRBD1. CDR1 and CDR2 (germline): SGHRS, YFSETQ. The CDR3 runs 15 residues. V shed 0 bases, J shed 8 bases, and the junction held 6 bases outside the gene matches. The CDR3 nucleotides read TGCGCCAGCAGCTTGGCCGGGACAGGGGGAGAAGGCTACACCTTC. It specifies CASSLAGTGGEGYTF.

The genes are TRBV4-1 and TRBJ2-5; tentatively, D is TRBD2 (7 bases). Trimming removed 0 bases at V and 5 bases at J, with 13 bases between. Looked up from germline, CDR1 is MGHRA and CDR2 is YSYEKL. CDR3 length: 15 residues. The CDR3 region is CASSQDRGAPETQYF. CDR3 in DNA: TGCGCCAGCAGCCAAGACCGGGGGGCTCCGGAGACCCAGTACTTC.

V is TRBV7-2 and J is TRBJ2-1; TRBD2 matches at 7 bases. Trimming at V came to 0 bases and at J to 14 bases, leaving 13 bases not matched to a gene. The CDR3 is 15 amino acids. The V gene's germline CDR1 is SGHTA and CDR2 FQGNSA. In nucleotides, the CDR3 is TGTGCCAGCAGCTTAGCGCTGGGCGCGGGGGAGGGGAAGTTCTTC. Amino acids: CASSLALGAGEGKFF.

The CDR3 loop reads CAWATGGDQPQHF. CDR3 sequence (DNA): TGTGCCTGGGCGACAGGGGGCGATCAGCCCCAGCATTTT. The V gene is TRBV30, the J gene TRBJ1-5, with 10 positions matching TRBD1. The length of the CDR3 is 13 residues. From germline, CDR1 is GTSNPN and CDR2 SVGIG (reference sequence). V shed 5 bases and J 5 bases; nucleotides not matched to a gene: 3.